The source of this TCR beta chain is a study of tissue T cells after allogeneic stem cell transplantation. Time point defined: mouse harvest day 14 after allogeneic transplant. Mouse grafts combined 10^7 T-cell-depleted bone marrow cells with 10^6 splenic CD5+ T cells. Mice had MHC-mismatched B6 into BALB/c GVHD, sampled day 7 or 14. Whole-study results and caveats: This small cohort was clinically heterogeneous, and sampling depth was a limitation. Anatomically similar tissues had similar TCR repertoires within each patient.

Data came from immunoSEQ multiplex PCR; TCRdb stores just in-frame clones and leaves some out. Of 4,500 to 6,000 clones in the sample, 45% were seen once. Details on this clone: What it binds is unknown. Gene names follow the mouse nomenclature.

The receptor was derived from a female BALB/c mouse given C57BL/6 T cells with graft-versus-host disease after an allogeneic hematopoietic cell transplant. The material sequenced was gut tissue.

CDR3 DNA, as far as it was read: TGTGCCAGCAGTTTGACAAACAACCAGGCTCCGCTT. Translating gives CASSLTNNQAPL. The entire CDR3 protein reads CASSLTNNQAPLF. The genes are TRBV14 and TRBJ1-5; D remains unclear. The read gets to within 1 residue of the CDR3 end, and the germline J gene fills in the rest. V dropped 2 bases and J dropped 1 base, with 4 bases sitting between them. Germline CDR1 reads SGHDT; CDR2 reads FRDEAV. This CDR3 contains 13 residues.